This T cell receptor (beta chain) is from a study of T cell responses to AZD1222 COVID-19 vaccine. Points from the study as a whole: Females made up more of the donors, who were largely white British, and clonal diversity may have come out too low.

The data were produced by immunoSEQ multiplex PCR, yet TCRdb's version contains in-frame clones alone and is incomplete. The data hold some 150,000 clones, with nearly 90% observed a single time. V was cut by 4 bases and J by 4 bases, with 16 bases left in between. Per the germline V gene, CDR1 is MNHNY and CDR2 is SVGAGI (reference sequence). This CDR3 has 15 residues. Details on this clone: Its antigen is unidentified.

The sequencing used peripheral blood, collected 28 days after the second dose of the MenACWY control vaccine. The gene calls are TRBV6-6 and TRBJ1-1, with D uncertain. This TCR was recovered from an adult who received the MenACWY meningococcal vaccine as a control. The CDR3 DNA sequence: TGTGCCAGCAGTTCCCCGCCCCTCCGGATCACTGAAGCTTTCTTT. This sequence encodes CASSSPPLRITEAFF.